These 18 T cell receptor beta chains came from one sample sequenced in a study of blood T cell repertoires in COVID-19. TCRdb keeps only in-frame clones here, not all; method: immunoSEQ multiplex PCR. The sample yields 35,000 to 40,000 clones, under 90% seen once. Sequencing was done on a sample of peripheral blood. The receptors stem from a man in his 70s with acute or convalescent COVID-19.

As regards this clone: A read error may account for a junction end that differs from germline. CDR3 nucleotide sequence: TGTGCTAGCAGCTTAGTAAGCCGAGAGGGTCCCCACTATGGCTACACCTTC. Its protein is CASSLVSREGPHYGYTF. The gene calls are TRBV7-7 and TRBJ1-2, with D uncertain. Looked up from germline, CDR1 is SSHAT and CDR2 is FNYEAQ (reference sequence). The CDR3 runs to 17 residues.

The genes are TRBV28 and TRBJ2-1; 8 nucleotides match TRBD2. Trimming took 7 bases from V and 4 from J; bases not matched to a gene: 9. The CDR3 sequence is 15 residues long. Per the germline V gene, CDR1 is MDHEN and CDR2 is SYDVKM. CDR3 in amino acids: CASIEPGTSYNEQFF. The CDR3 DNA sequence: TGTGCCAGCATAGAGCCCGGGACTAGTTACAATGAGCAGTTCTTC.

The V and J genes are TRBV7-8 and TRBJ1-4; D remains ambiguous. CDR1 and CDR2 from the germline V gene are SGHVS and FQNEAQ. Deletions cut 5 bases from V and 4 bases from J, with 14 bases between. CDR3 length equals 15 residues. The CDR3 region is CASSPEAWNNEKLFF. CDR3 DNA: TGTGCCAGCAGCCCAGAGGCGTGGAATAATGAAAAACTGTTTTTT. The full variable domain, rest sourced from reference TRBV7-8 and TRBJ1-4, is GAGVSQSPRYKVAKRGQDVALRCDPISGHVSLFWYQQALGQGPEFLTYFQNEAQLDKSGLPSDRFFAERPEGSVSTLKIQRTQQEDSAVYLCASSPEAWNNEKLFFGSGTQLSVL.

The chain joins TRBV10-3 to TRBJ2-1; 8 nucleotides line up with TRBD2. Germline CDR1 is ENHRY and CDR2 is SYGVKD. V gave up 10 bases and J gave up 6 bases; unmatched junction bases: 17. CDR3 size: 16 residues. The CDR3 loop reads CATIRTSSKTSNEQFF. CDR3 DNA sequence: TGTGCCACTATAAGGACTAGCAGCAAAACTTCCAATGAGCAGTTCTTC.

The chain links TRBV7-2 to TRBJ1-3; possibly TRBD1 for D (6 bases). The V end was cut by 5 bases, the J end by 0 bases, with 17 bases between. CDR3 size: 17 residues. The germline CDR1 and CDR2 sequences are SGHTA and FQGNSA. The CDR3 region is CASSLHKQGASGNTIYF. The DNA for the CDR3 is TGTGCCAGCAGCCTCCACAAACAGGGTGCCTCTGGAAACACCATATATTTT.

The CDR3 bases are TGCAGCCAATTCCCGACGGGGACAGAGTATCAGCCCCAGCATTTT. It specifies CSQFPTGTEYQPQHF. V usage is TRBV29-1 and J usage is TRBJ1-5, with 7 bases fitting TRBD1. V was clipped by 8 bases and J by 5 bases; unmatched bases: 15. The CDR3 has 15 residues. Germline V gives CDR1 SQVTM, CDR2 ANQGSEA.

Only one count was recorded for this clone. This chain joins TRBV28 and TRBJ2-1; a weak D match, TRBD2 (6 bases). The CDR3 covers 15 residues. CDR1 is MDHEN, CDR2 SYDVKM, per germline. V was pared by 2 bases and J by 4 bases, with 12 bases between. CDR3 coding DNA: TGTGCCAGCAGTTTAGGAGGGACGGGTTACAATGAGCAGTTCTTC. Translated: CASSLGGTGYNEQFF.

This CDR3 is CASSVATITSGPYEQYF. In nucleotides, the CDR3 is TGTGCCAGCAGCGTAGCTACTATAACTAGCGGGCCCTACGAGCAGTACTTC. V usage is TRBV9 and J usage is TRBJ2-7; 9 bases fit TRBD2. This CDR3 spans 17 amino acids. The V segment lost 0 bases and the J segment 2 bases; nucleotides outside the gene matches: 9. The germline V gene encodes CDR1 SGDLS and CDR2 YYNGEE.

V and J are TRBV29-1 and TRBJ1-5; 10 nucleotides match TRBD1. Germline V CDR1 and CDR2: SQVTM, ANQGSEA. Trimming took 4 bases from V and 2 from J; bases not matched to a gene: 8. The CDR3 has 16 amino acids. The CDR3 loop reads CSVALGTGDRNQPQHF. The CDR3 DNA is TGCAGCGTTGCCTTGGGGACAGGGGACCGCAATCAGCCCCAGCATTTT.

CDR3 residues: CASSRPGTPYNEQFF. The CDR3 region has the DNA TGTGCCAGCAGTCGACCCGGGACTCCCTACAATGAGCAGTTCTTC. The J gene is TRBJ2-1, the V gene TRBV28, with D possibly being TRBD2 (6 bases). CDR3 length equals 15 residues. The V end was cut by 5 bases, the J end by 2 bases, with 13 bases between. In germline, CDR1 is MDHEN, CDR2 SYDVKM.

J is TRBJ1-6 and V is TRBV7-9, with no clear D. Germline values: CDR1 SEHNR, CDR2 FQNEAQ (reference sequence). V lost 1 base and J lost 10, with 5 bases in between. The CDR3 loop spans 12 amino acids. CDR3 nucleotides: TGTGCCAGCAGCTTAGTCCGGTCACCCCTCCACTTT. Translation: CASSLVRSPLHF.

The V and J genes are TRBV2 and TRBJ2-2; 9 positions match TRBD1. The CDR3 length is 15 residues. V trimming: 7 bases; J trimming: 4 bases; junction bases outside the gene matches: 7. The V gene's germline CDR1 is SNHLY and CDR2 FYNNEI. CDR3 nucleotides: TGTGCCAGCACCAGGGACAGGGCGGGCACCGGGGAGCTGTTTTTT. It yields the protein CASTRDRAGTGELFF.

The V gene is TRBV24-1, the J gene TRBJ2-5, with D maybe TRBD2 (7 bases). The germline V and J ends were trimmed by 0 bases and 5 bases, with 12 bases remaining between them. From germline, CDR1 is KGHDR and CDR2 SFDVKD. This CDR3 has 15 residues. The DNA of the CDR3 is TGTGCCACCAGTGATTTGACGGGGGGCATGGAGACCCAGTACTTC. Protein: CATSDLTGGMETQYF.

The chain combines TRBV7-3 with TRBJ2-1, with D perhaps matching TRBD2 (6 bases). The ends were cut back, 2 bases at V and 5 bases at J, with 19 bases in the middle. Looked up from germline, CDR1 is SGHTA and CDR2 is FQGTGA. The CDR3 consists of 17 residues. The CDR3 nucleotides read TGTGCCAGCAGCTTAGGAGGGACTGGCGGGCGGAACAATGAGCAGTTCTTC. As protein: CASSLGGTGGRNNEQFF.

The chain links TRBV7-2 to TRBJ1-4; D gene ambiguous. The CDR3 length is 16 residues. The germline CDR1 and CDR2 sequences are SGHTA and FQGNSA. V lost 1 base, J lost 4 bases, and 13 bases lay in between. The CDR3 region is CASSLERGIHNEKLFF. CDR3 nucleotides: TGTGCCAGCAGCTTAGAGCGCGGGATACATAATGAAAAACTGTTTTTT.

CDR3 residues: CASSLAHPRLDHNEQFF. The CDR3 DNA sequence: TGCGCCAGCAGCTTGGCCCACCCTAGGCTAGACCACAATGAGCAGTTCTTC. This chain joins TRBV5-1 and TRBJ2-1; no clear D gene. There are 17 residues in the CDR3. CDR1 SGHRS and CDR2 YFSETQ come from the germline V gene. Trimming left V 0 bases short and J 5 bases short, with 18 bases between.

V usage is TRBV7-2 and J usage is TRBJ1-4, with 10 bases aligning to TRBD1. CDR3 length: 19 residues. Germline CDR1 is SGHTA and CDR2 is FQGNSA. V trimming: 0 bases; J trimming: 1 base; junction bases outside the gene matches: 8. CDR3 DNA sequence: TGTGCCAGCAGCTTAGCGGGCGACAGGGGGCTGAAAACTAATGAAAAACTGTTTTTT. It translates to CASSLAGDRGLKTNEKLFF. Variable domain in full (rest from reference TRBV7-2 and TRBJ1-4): GAGVSQSPSNKVTEKGKDVELRCDPISGHTALYWYRQSLGQGLEFLIYFQGNSAPDKSGLPSDRFSAERTGGSVSTLTIQRTQQEDSAVYLCASSLAGDRGLKTNEKLFFGSGTQLSVL.

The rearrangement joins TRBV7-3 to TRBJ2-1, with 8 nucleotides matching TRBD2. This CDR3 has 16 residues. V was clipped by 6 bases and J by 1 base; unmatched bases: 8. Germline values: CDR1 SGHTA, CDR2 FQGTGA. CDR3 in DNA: TGTGCCAGCAGTTGGCGGCGGGGGGCGTCCTACAATGAGCAGTTCTTC. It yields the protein CASSWRRGASYNEQFF.